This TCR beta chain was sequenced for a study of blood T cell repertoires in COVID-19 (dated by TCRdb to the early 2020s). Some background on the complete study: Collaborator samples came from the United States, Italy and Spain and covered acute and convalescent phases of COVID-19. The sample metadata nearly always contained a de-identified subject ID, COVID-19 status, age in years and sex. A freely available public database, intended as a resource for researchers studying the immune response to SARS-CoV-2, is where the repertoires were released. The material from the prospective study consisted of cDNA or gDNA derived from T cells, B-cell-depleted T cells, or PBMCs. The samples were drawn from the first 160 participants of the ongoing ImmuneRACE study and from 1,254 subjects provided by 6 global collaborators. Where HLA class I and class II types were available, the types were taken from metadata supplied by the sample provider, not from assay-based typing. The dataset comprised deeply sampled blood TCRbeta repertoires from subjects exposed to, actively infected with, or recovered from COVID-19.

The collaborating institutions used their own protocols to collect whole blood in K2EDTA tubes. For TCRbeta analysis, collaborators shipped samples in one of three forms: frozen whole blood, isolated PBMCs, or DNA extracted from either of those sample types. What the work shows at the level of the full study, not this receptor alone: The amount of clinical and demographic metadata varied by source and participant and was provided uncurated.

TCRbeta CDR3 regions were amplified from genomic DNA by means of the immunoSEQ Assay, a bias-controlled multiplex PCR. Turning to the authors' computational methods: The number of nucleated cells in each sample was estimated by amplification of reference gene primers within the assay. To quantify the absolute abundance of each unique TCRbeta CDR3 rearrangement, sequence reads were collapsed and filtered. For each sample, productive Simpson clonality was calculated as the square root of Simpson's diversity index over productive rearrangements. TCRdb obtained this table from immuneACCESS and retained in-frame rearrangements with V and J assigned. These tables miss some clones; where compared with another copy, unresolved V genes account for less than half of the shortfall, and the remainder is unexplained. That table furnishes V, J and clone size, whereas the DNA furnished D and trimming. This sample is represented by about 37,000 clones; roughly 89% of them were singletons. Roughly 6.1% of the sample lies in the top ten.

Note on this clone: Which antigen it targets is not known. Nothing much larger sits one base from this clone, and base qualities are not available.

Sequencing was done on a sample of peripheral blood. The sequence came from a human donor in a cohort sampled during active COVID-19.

In nucleotides, the sequence is TGTGCCAGTACCCCGGGCCCAGCGGGGGAAAAACTGTTTTTT. Its product reads: CASTPGPAGEKLFF. The chain was built from TRBV19 and TRBJ1-4, with the D gene too uncertain to name. The CDR3 spans 14 residues, from the cysteine through the phenylalanine. Only CDR3 DNA is held: 42 bases, read in frame from base 1. CDR1 and CDR2 are drawn from the germline V gene (reference sequence): LNHDA, SQIVND. V and J lose 7 bases and 8 bases, and a span of 17 bases separates them.